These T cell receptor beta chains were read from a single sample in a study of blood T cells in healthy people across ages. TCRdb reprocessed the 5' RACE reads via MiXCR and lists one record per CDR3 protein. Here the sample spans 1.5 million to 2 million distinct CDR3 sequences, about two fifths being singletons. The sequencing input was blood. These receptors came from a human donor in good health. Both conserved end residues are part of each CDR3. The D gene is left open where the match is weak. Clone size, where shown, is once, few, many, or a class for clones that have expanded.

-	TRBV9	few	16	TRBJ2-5	TGTGCCAGCAGCGTAGGGGACTCAATCATACAAGAGACCCAGTACTTC	CASSVGDSIIQETQYF
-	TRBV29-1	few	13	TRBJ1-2	TGCAGCGTTTCTCTCGTTCTGGCAGATGGCTACACCTTC	CSVSLVLADGYTF
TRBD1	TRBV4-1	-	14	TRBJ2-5	TGCGCCAGCAGCGCACGACAGGGAAAAGAGACCCAGTACTTC	CASSARQGKETQYF
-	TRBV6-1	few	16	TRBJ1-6	TGTGCCAGCAGTGAATCGGCCTTAGTCTATAATTCACCCCTCCACTTT	CASSESALVYNSPLHF
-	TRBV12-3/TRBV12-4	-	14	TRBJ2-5	TGTGCCAGCAGAACCGGGGGACCCCAAGAGACCCAGTACTTC	CASRTGGPQETQYF
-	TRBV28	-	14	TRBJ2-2	TGTGCCAGCAGTTTAGGGCAAAGCACCGGGGAGCTGTTTTTT	CASSLGQSTGELFF
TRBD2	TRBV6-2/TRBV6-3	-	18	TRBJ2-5	TGTGCCAGCAGTTCAGACCAAACGGGACTAGCGGGACAAGAGACCCAGTACTTC	CASSSDQTGLAGQETQYF
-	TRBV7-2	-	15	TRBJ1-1	TGTGCCAGCAGCCCGCAGCGGGTAGCAAACACTGAAGCTTTCTTT	CASSPQRVANTEAFF
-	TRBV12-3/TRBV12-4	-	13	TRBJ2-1	TGTGCCAGCAGCTCGACGGATTACAATGAGCAGTTCTTC	CASSSTDYNEQFF
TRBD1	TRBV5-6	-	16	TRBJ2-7	TGTGCCAGCAGCGCCTCGGGACAGGAGGCTTTCTACGAGCAGTACTTC	CASSASGQEAFYEQYF
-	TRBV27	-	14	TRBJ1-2	TGTGCCAGCAGTTTGGAGGTTGGAGGGGATGGCTACACCTTC	CASSLEVGGDGYTF
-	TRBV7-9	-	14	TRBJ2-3	TGTGCCAGCAGCTCGACTTTAAGCACAGATACGCAGTATTTT	CASSSTLSTDTQYF
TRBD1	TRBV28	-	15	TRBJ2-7	TGTGCCAGCACCCAGGGACAGGGTCTTTACTACGAGCAGTACTTC	CASTQGQGLYYEQYF
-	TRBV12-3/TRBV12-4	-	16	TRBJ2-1	TGTGCCAGCAGTTTACAGGGGGGGGCGGCCTACAATGAGCAGTTCTTC	CASSLQGGAAYNEQFF
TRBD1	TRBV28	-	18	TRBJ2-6	TGTGCCAGCAGAAGAGGGACAGGGGGCGCTTCTGGGGCCAACGTCCTGACTTTC	CASRRGTGGASGANVLTF
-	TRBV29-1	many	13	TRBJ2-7	TGCAGCGTTGGAGCCAAATGGGGCTACGAGCAGTACTTC	CSVGAKWGYEQYF
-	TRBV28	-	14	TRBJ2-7	TGTGCCACCGCCGGGACCTTAAGCTCCTACGAGCAGTACTTC	CATAGTLSSYEQYF
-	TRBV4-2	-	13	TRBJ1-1	TGTGCCAGCAGCCAAGATCGACCGGCCGAAGCTTTCTTT	CASSQDRPAEAFF
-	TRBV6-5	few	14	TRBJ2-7	TGTGCCATCTTAGGGGGGGGGTTTCTCTTCGAGCAGTACTTC	CAILGGGFLFEQYF
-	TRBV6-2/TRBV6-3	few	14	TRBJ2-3	TGTGCCAGCAGTACCACTGGGCCAACAGATACGCAGTATTTT	CASSTTGPTDTQYF
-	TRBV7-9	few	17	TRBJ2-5	TGTGCCAGCAGCGACACCCCGGACTTTTTGTACCAAGAGACCCAGTACTTC	CASSDTPDFLYQETQYF
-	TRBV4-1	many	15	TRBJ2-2	TGCGCCAGCAGCCAAGGCGAGACGAACACCGGGGAGCTGTTTTTT	CASSQGETNTGELFF
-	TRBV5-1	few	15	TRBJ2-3	TGCGCCAGCTCCCCGACAGCGACTAGCACAGATACGCAGTATTTT	CASSPTATSTDTQYF
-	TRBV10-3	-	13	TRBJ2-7	TGTGCCATCAGTGTGACGGGGGTCTACGAGCAGTACTTC	CAISVTGVYEQYF
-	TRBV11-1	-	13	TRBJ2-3	TGTGCCAGCAGCTTTCAGCCCCCGGATACGCAGTATTTT	CASSFQPPDTQYF
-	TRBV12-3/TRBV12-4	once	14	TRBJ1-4	TGTGCCAGCAGTTTAGTGAGCGGCTATGAAAAACTGTTTTTT	CASSLVSGYEKLFF
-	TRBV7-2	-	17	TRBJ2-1	TGTGCCAGCAGCTTAGTCTCGGCCCCTACCACCTACAATGAGCAGTTCTTC	CASSLVSAPTTYNEQFF
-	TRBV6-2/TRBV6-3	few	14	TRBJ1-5	TGTGCCAGCAGGAACCGGGACAGCAATCAGCCCCAGCATTTT	CASRNRDSNQPQHF
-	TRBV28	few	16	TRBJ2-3	TGTGCCAGCATTTCAGGACAGGGAGGGCGACCAGATACGCAGTATTTT	CASISGQGGRPDTQYF
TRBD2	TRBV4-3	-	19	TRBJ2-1	TGCGCCAGCAGACCTACCGGGACTAGCGGGGGGGCCGTTTACAATGAGCAGTTCTTC	CASRPTGTSGGAVYNEQFF
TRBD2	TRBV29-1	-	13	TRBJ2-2	TGCAGCGTTCTACTGGGAGGGGCCGGGGAGCGGTTTTTT	CSVLLGGAGERFF
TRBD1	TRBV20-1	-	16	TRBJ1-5	TGCAGTGCTATCAAAACCGGGACAGGGTATAATCAGCCCCAGCATTTT	CSAIKTGTGYNQPQHF
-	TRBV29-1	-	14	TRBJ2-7	TGCAGCGTGGGTACCGGGACGGCTCTTTACGAGCAGTACTTC	CSVGTGTALYEQYF
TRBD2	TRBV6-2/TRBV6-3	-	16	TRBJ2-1	TGTGCCAGCACCTCAAAGCGGCGGGGGGCAGTCAATGAGCAGTTCTTC	CASTSKRRGAVNEQFF
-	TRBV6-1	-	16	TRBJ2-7	TGTGCCAGCAGTGAAGTCGGGGGTCACGCCTCCTACGAGCAGTACTTC	CASSEVGGHASYEQYF
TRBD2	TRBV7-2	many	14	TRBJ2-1	TGTGCCAGCAGCTTAGTCCTAGCGGGGGGTGAGCAGTTCTTC	CASSLVLAGGEQFF
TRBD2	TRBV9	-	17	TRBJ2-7	TGTGCCAGCAGCGTAGGGACTAGCGGGGGGGGAATCGACGAGCAGTACTTC	CASSVGTSGGGIDEQYF
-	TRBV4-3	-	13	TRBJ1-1	TGCGCCAGCAGCGCGGGGTTGGGGACTGAAGCTTTCTTT	CASSAGLGTEAFF
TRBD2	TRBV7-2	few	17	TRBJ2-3	TGTGCCAGCAGCCCAGCGGCGGGGGGGCTACGGGGAGATACGCAGTATTTT	CASSPAAGGLRGDTQYF
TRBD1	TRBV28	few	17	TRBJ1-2	TGTGCCAGCAGTTTATCCCCTCGGGACAGGAACATCTATGGCTACACCTTC	CASSLSPRDRNIYGYTF